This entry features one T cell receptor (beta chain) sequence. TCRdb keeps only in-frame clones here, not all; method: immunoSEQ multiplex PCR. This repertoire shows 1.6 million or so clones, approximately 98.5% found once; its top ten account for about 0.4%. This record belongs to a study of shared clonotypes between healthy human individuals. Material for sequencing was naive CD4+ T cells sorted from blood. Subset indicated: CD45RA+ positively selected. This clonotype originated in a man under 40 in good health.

The CDR3 loop is CASSSLDTQYF. Written as DNA, the CDR3 is TGTGCCAGCTCCAGTTTGGATACGCAGTATTTT. The chain is built from TRBV7-6 and TRBJ2-3; D is uncertain. The CDR3 spans 11 residues. CDR1 SGHVS and CDR2 FNYEAQ come from the germline V gene. V lost 8 bases and J lost 6, with 9 bases in between.